The 24 T cell receptor beta chains reported below all come from one sample, sequenced in a study of T cell repertoires in cytomegalovirus infection (dated by TCRdb to about 2019). Instrument on record: Illumina HiSeq 1500. Starting from the raw public reads, TCRdb applied fastp trimming at Q25, assembled clones with MiXCR and retained in-frame beta chains. Rows with a matching CDR3 protein are joined into one entry that keeps the most common DNA and genes. The sample has approximately 110,000 distinct CDR3 sequences on record, over 30% of them singletons. The ten largest clones add up to approximately 59% of the sample. What these receptors recognize is not known. The meaning of the sample's treatment or condition label: in vitro stimulation with specific CMV peptide epitopes to enrich CMV-specific T cells. The sample consisted of CD8+ T cells from cultured PBMCs, taken from culture after CMV antigen stimulation. The source is a human donor in good health (CMV status not recorded). Some clones in this sample may be carry-over from other donors' samples.

This clonotype was detected only a few times. CDR3 bases: TGTGCCAGCAGCCTGACCCCCACAGATACGCAGTATTTT. It yields the protein CASSLTPTDTQYF. The V and J genes are TRBV7-6 and TRBJ2-3; no definite D call. Deletions cut 5 bases from V and 2 bases from J, with 8 bases between. CDR3 length equals 13 residues. Germline CDR1 is SGHVS and CDR2 is FNYEAQ.

The V and J genes are TRBV7-3 and TRBJ1-2; 7 positions agree with TRBD1. Germline CDR1 SGHTA, CDR2 FQGTGA. Trimming cost V 4 bases and J 4 bases; bases outside gene matches: 3. The CDR3 runs to 13 residues. CDR3 residues: CASSSGQLYGYTF. CDR3 DNA: TGTGCCAGCAGCTCGGGACAGCTCTATGGCTACACCTTC.

At least ten counts were recorded for this clonotype. The chain is built from TRBV6-1 and TRBJ2-1; 7 nucleotides line up with TRBD2. The germline gives CDR1 MNHNS, CDR2 SASEGT. Unmatched junction bases numbered 8, after V lost 1 base and J lost 2 bases. The CDR3 is made up of 17 amino acids. CDR3 DNA sequence: TGTGCCAGCAGTGAAGTTCTGGGGAGGGGCCCCTACAATGAGCAGTTCTTC. It is translated as CASSEVLGRGPYNEQFF.

The rearrangement uses TRBV20-1 and TRBJ1-5, with D maybe TRBD1 (6 bases). The V end lost 1 base, the J end lost 0 bases, and 13 bases lay between the germline ends. Germline CDR1 and CDR2: DFQATT and SNEGSKA (reference sequence). The CDR3 runs 16 residues. The chain's CDR3 is CSARATGDNSNQPQHF. CDR3 nucleotides: TGCAGTGCTAGAGCGACAGGAGATAATAGCAATCAGCCCCAGCATTTT.

This clonotype has just one count. The chain couples TRBV6-6 to TRBJ1-3; no firm D call. CDR3 size: 17 residues. Per the germline V gene, CDR1 is MNHNY and CDR2 is SVGAGI (reference sequence). V was clipped by 0 bases and J by 0 bases, with 12 bases between them. Written as DNA, the CDR3 is TGTGCCAGCAGTTACTCCGGGGAAAGCAGCTCTGGAAACACCATATATTTT. Protein: CASSYSGESSSGNTIYF.

The gene calls are TRBV7-6 and TRBJ2-5; D unresolved. This CDR3 spans 15 amino acids. Trimming removed 7 bases from V and 5 bases from J, with 20 bases in between. Looked up from germline, CDR1 is SGHVS and CDR2 is FNYEAQ. The CDR3 nucleotides are TGTGCCAGCACCAGAATCGCTGGGGTAGAGGAGACCCAGTACTTC. It translates to CASTRIAGVEETQYF.

The V call is TRBV27, the J call TRBJ2-7, with a possible D match to TRBD1 (6 bases). Germline-derived CDR1 and CDR2 are MNHEY and SMNVEV (reference sequence). Trimming stripped 5 bases from V and 2 bases from J, with 19 bases between. CDR3 length: 16 residues. DNA for the CDR3: TGTGCCAGCAGTACCCGGACCCGGGACACCCCCTACGAGCAGTACTTC. It encodes CASSTRTRDTPYEQYF.

This clonotype has a handful of counts. The chain combines TRBV6-2 or TRBV6-3 with TRBJ1-3; D not certain. CDR3 length equals 18 residues. Trimming stripped 5 bases from V and 0 bases from J, with 20 bases between. Germline-derived CDR1 and CDR2 are MNHEY and SVGEGT. As DNA, the CDR3 is TGTGCCAGCAGTGACCGACAAGGGCGTCTTCTCTCTGGAAACACCATATATTTT. Translation gives CASSDRQGRLLSGNTIYF.

The rearrangement uses TRBV6-2 or TRBV6-3 and TRBJ2-7, with TRBD1 matching 9 bases. CDR3 length: 15 amino acids. Trimming took 7 bases from V and 5 from J; bases not matched to a gene: 12. CDR1 and CDR2 (germline): MNHEY, SVGEGT. The CDR3 protein is CASTDWDRARDEQYF. CDR3 in DNA: TGTGCCAGCACCGACTGGGACAGGGCCCGGGACGAGCAGTACTTC.

The V gene is TRBV27, the J gene TRBJ1-2; 8 nucleotides line up with TRBD1. The V segment lost 3 bases and the J segment 6 bases; nucleotides outside the gene matches: 12. The CDR3 contains 16 residues. The germline gives CDR1 MNHEY, CDR2 SMNVEV (reference sequence). The CDR3, as DNA: TGTGCCAGCAGTTTCGCTCCACAGGGGGACGGAGATGGCTACACCTTC. Translated, it gives CASSFAPQGDGDGYTF.

This clonotype has just a few counts. The V gene is TRBV12-3 or TRBV12-4, the J gene TRBJ2-2; 9 nucleotides match TRBD1. CDR3 length: 17 residues. The junction had 9 bases not matched to a gene; V was cut back by 2 bases and J by 5 bases. The DNA for the CDR3 is TGTGCCAGCAGTTTAAATTGGGACAGGGTAGAGACCGGGGAGCTGTTTTTT. As protein: CASSLNWDRVETGELFF.

CDR3 DNA sequence: TGTGCCAGCAGTGTCAGGGGGCTCAATCAGCCCCAGCATTTT. Protein: CASSVRGLNQPQHF. This chain connects TRBV6-1 to TRBJ1-5, with 8 bases matching TRBD1. Trimming at V came to 4 bases and at J to 3 bases, leaving 2 bases not matched to a gene. This CDR3 has 14 residues. Germline V gene data show CDR1 as MNHNS and CDR2 as SASEGT.

The rearrangement joins TRBV4-3 to TRBJ2-7, with D maybe TRBD1 (6 bases). The germline gives CDR1 LGHNA, CDR2 YSLEER. Trimming took 3 bases from V and 1 from J, leaving 13 bases between them. The CDR3 runs to 15 residues. The CDR3 loop reads CASSQSRDISYEQYF. DNA of the CDR3: TGCGCCAGCAGCCAGTCCCGGGACATATCCTACGAGCAGTACTTC.

The sample holds a few counts of this clonotype. V usage is TRBV4-1 and J usage is TRBJ1-5; D may be TRBD1 (6 bases). Germline CDR1 MGHRA, CDR2 YSYEKL. Trimming shortened V by 3 bases and J by 1 base, and 10 bases separated the two germline ends. The length of the CDR3 is 15 residues. CDR3 DNA sequence: TGCGCCAGCAGCCATCCAGGGGCAAGCAATCAGCCCCAGCATTTT. Residues: CASSHPGASNQPQHF.

The chain is built from TRBV19 and TRBJ1-2, with 9 bases that match TRBD1. This CDR3 has 14 residues. The trim removed 6 bases at V and 4 bases at J, leaving 6 bases unmatched. In germline, CDR1 is LNHDA, CDR2 SQIVND (reference sequence). The CDR3 DNA reads as TGTGCCAGTAGCCCGGGACAGGGCTCCTATGGCTACACCTTC. This translates into CASSPGQGSYGYTF. Full variable domain (remainder filled in from reference TRBV19 and TRBJ1-2): DGGITQSPKYLFRKEGQNVTLSCEQNLNHDAMYWYRQDPGQGLRLIYYSQIVNDFQKGDIAEGYSVSREKKESFPLTVTSAQKNPTAFYLCASSPGQGSYGYTFGSGTRLTVV.

This sequence joins TRBV5-5 and TRBJ2-3; 8 nucleotides align to TRBD1. The CDR3 is made up of 13 amino acids. J gave up 6 bases and V 6 bases, and 6 bases lay outside the gene matches. Germline V gene data show CDR1 as SGHKS and CDR2 as YYEKEE (reference sequence). DNA of the CDR3: TGTGCCAGCACTATGACAGGGGCGGATACGCAGTATTTT. It translates to CASTMTGADTQYF.

This clonotype has a handful of counts. The rearrangement joins TRBV6-2 or TRBV6-3 to TRBJ2-5; 8 nucleotides line up with TRBD2. The CDR3 contains 14 residues. V lost 2 bases to trimming and J lost 5 bases; unmatched junction nucleotides: 4. The germline V gene encodes CDR1 MNHEY and CDR2 SVGEGT. CDR3 in amino acids: CASSYVAGLETQYF. For the CDR3, the DNA is TGTGCCAGCAGTTACGTAGCGGGGCTTGAGACCCAGTACTTC.

This clonotype was seen at least ten times. The rearrangement links TRBV4-1 to TRBJ2-5, with 9 bases aligning to TRBD2. V dropped 0 bases and J dropped 9; count of bases not matched to a gene: 8. The germline V gene has CDR1 MGHRA and CDR2 YSYEKL. The CDR3 has 15 amino acids. The CDR3 DNA follows: TGCGCCAGCAGCCAAGATCCCCTAGCGGGGCGGGCCCAGTACTTC. Residues: CASSQDPLAGRAQYF.

The rearrangement links TRBV18 to TRBJ2-5, with 7 bases aligning to TRBD2. The CDR3 is 15 amino acids. Unmatched junction bases numbered 4, after V lost 2 bases and J lost 1 base. Germline V CDR1 and CDR2: KGHSH, LQKENI. DNA of the CDR3: TGTGCCAGCTCACCAGGGCTAGCGGCCCAAGAGACCCAGTACTTC. Protein: CASSPGLAAQETQYF.

J is TRBJ2-2 and V is TRBV19; 7 bases agree with TRBD1. With 3 bases clipped from V and 2 bases from J, the junction kept 9 bases outside the gene matches. This CDR3 has 17 amino acids. The germline V gene encodes CDR1 LNHDA and CDR2 SQIVND (reference sequence). The CDR3 spells CASSIETGLFNTGELFF. The CDR3 bases are TGTGCCAGTAGTATTGAGACAGGGCTTTTTAACACCGGGGAGCTGTTTTTT.

The CDR3 nucleotides are TGTGCCATACGGGACAGGTCCAACAATGAGCAGTTCTTC. Its protein product is CAIRDRSNNEQFF. The rearrangement links TRBV28 to TRBJ2-1, with 8 positions matching TRBD1. The germline CDR1 and CDR2 sequences are MDHEN and SYDVKM. V dropped 10 bases and J dropped 5; count of bases not matched to a gene: 7. This CDR3 has 13 amino acids.

The chain uses TRBV6-2 or TRBV6-3 and TRBJ1-1, with no clear D. Trimming pared 8 bases from V and 4 bases from J, leaving 14 bases between. This CDR3 region has 13 residues. Germline V gene data show CDR1 as MNHEY and CDR2 as SVGEGT. The CDR3, as DNA: TGTGCCAGCGGATCTGTTGGGAGCACTGAAGCTTTCTTT. As protein: CASGSVGSTEAFF.

This clonotype was counted between two and nine times. The genes are TRBV4-1 and TRBJ1-1; no firm D call. The ends were cut back, 1 base at V and 5 bases at J, with 8 bases in the middle. CDR1 MGHRA and CDR2 YSYEKL come from the germline V gene. The CDR3 has 13 amino acids. The CDR3 DNA sequence: TGCGCCAGCAGCCAAGGTGGGAGGACTGAAGCTTTCTTT. Protein: CASSQGGRTEAFF.

This chain uses TRBV6-1 with TRBJ2-7; D is perhaps TRBD1 (5 bases). The V end was cut by 3 bases, the J end by 0 bases, with 9 bases between. CDR3 length: 14 residues. Germline-derived CDR1 and CDR2 are MNHNS and SASEGT. This CDR3 reads CASSEGPYSYEQYF. The CDR3 DNA follows: TGTGCCAGCAGTGAGGGGCCATACTCCTACGAGCAGTACTTC.